This T cell receptor beta chain derives from a study of Ad26.COV2.S vaccination and SARS-CoV-2 variants. Using immunoSEQ multiplex PCR, the repertoire was profiled, and TCRdb retains in-frame clones only, with some absent. Of about 430,000 clones detected, about 93% appear once; the ten largest clones hold more than 9%. CDR1 ENHRY and CDR2 SYGVKD come from the germline V gene. The ends were cut back, 3 bases at V and 3 bases at J, with 12 bases in the middle. The CDR3 extends over 15 amino acids. This clone was found once. As to treatment: some 19 received Ad26.COV2.S at low or high dose, single or two shots; 5 received placebo; per-sample allocation not given. Collection of samples fell on day 63 after the first vaccine or placebo injection.

Sequencing used peripheral blood, obtained in a trial of Ad26.COV2.S vaccine versus placebo. This chain uses TRBV10-3 with TRBJ1-5, with a possible D match to TRBD1 (5 bases). The clonotype originates from a person between 18 and 65 years old who received the Ad26.COV2.S COVID-19 vaccine or a placebo. The CDR3 reads CAISEGRGANQPQHF. The CDR3 coding sequence is TGTGCCATCAGTGAAGGGAGAGGGGCCAATCAGCCCCAGCATTTT.